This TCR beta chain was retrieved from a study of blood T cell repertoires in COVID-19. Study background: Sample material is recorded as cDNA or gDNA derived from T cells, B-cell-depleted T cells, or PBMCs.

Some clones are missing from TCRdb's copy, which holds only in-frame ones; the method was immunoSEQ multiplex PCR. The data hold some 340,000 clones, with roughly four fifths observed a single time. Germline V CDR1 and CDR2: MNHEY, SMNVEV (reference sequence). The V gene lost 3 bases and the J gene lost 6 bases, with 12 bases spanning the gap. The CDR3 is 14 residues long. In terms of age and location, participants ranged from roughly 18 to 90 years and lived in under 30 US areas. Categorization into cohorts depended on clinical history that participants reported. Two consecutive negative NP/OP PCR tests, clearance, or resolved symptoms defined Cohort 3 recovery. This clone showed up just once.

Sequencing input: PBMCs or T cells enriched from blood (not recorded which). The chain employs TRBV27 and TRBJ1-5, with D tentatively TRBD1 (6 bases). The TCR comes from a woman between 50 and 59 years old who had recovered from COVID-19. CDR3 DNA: TGTGCCAGCAGTTTGTTGGGGGCAGGTCAGCCCCAGCATTTT. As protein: CASSLLGAGQPQHF.